This TCR beta chain was identified in a study of OX40 agonist ivuxolimab in advanced cancers. Whole-study context: Having had anti-PD-1, anti-PD-L1 or anti-CTLA-4 therapy before was allowed, and more than 35% had some.

Assay: immunoSEQ multiplex PCR; the TCRdb copy retains only in-frame clones and omits some. The data contain 58,000 or so clones, 83% of them singletons. This CDR3 spans 13 amino acids. With 5 bases removed from V and 4 bases from J, the gap between germline ends came to 11 bases. Per the germline V gene, CDR1 is SGHAT and CDR2 is FQDESV (reference sequence). This receptor was taken from an adult with an advanced solid tumor such as melanoma, head and neck, liver or kidney cancer. This specimen consisted of CD4+ or CD8+ T cells sorted from blood, obtained in a trial of the OX40 agonist ivuxolimab. The chain joins TRBV11-1 to TRBJ1-1; TRBD1 is a possible D gene (5 bases). The CDR3 region is CASSEGDGTEAFF. CDR3 nucleotides: TGTGCCAGCAGCGAAGGGGACGGCACTGAAGCTTTCTTT.